One and the same sample provided the 18 T cell receptor beta chains below, sequenced in a study of blood T cell repertoires in COVID-19. Assay used: immunoSEQ multiplex PCR; TCRdb lists only in-frame clones, some missing. Among roughly 410,000 clones listed, approximately 89% were seen once. Specimen: peripheral blood. These receptors were taken from a woman aged 60-70 years with COVID-19, enrolled during active disease.

The chain is built from TRBV4-1 and TRBJ2-1, with TRBD2 matching over 8 bases. Germline V lookup: CDR1 MGHRA, CDR2 YSYEKL. V gave up 1 base and J gave up 1 base; unmatched junction bases: 9. CDR3 length: 18 residues. The chain's CDR3 is CASSQVASGGRSYNEQFF. The CDR3 DNA sequence: TGCGCCAGCAGCCAAGTCGCGTCGGGGGGGCGTTCCTACAATGAGCAGTTCTTC.

V gene TRBV9 combines with J gene TRBJ2-1, with a weak D call TRBD1 (6 bases). The CDR3 is made up of 15 amino acids. Germline CDR1 SGDLS, CDR2 YYNGEE. V gave up 4 bases and J gave up 2 bases, with 13 bases separating them. CDR3 DNA: TGTGCCAGCAGCATACAGGGTGGCACCTACAATGAGCAGTTCTTC. Translating it yields CASSIQGGTYNEQFF. The complete variable domain, with remaining parts taken from reference TRBV9 and TRBJ2-1, reads DSGVTQTPKHLITATGQRVTLRCSPRSGDLSVYWYQQSLDQGLQFLIQYYNGEERAKGNILERFSAQQFPDLHSELNLSSLELGDSALYFCASSIQGGTYNEQFFGPGTRLTVL.

This rearrangement joins TRBV27 to TRBJ2-5; 9 bases align to TRBD2. The CDR3 extends over 15 amino acids. Looked up from germline, CDR1 is MNHEY and CDR2 is SMNVEV (reference sequence). Trimming cost V 6 bases and J 7 bases; bases outside gene matches: 12. The DNA for the CDR3 is TGTGCCAGCAGACTTCAAGGCGGGGGGGCCGTGACCCAGTACTTC. The encoded protein is CASRLQGGGAVTQYF.

This clone was seen a handful of times. This chain links TRBV6-5 with TRBJ2-5; 7 positions match TRBD1. The germline gives CDR1 MNHEY, CDR2 SVGAGI. J was trimmed by 2 bases and V by 4 bases; bases with no gene match: 10. There are 16 residues in the CDR3. The CDR3 nucleotides read TGTGCCAGCAGTTCTTTGGGACAGTTGGGGCAAGAGACCCAGTACTTC. Encoded protein: CASSSLGQLGQETQYF.

The chain uses TRBV24-1 and TRBJ2-6; weak D call: TRBD2 (6 bases). The CDR3 totals 17 residues. In germline, CDR1 is KGHDR, CDR2 SFDVKD. V lost 3 bases, J lost 0 bases, and 11 bases lay in between. The CDR3 DNA sequence: TGTGCCACCAGTGATAGGGACGGGAGCTCTGGGGCCAACGTCCTGACTTTC. Its protein is CATSDRDGSSGANVLTF.

This sequence joins TRBV6-5 and TRBJ2-2, with D perhaps matching TRBD2 (6 bases). Per germline, CDR1 MNHEY and CDR2 SVGAGI. CDR3 length: 15 residues. Trimming took 6 bases from V and 0 from J, leaving 11 bases between them. The CDR3: CASRGGAANTGELFF. In nucleotides, the CDR3 is TGTGCCAGCAGGGGGGGAGCCGCGAACACCGGGGAGCTGTTTTTT.

The rearrangement uses TRBV27 and TRBJ2-2, with a possible D match to TRBD2 (6 bases). CDR1 and CDR2 (germline): MNHEY, SMNVEV (reference sequence). The CDR3 sequence is 16 residues long. The V and J ends lost 1 base and 6 bases respectively, with 15 bases between them. The CDR3 DNA reads TGTGCCAGCAGTTTATTGGGGGGAATAAGGTCCGGGGAGCTGTTTTTT. Translated: CASSLLGGIRSGELFF.

The genes are TRBV12-3 or TRBV12-4 and TRBJ2-7; TRBD1 aligns across 7 bases. V was clipped by 5 bases and J by 6 bases; unmatched bases: 7. The CDR3 is made up of 13 amino acids. In nucleotides, the CDR3 is TGTGCCAGCAGTACCTACCGGGACAGCGAGCAGTACTTC. Amino acid sequence: CASSTYRDSEQYF.

The gene calls are TRBV2 and TRBJ1-5; no firm D call. The V and J ends lost 3 bases and 4 bases respectively, with 10 bases between them. This CDR3 is 14 amino acids long. Germline CDR1 SNHLY, CDR2 FYNNEI. CDR3 sequence: CASSELAENQPQHF. Here the CDR3 DNA reads TGTGCCAGCAGTGAGCTGGCAGAAAATCAGCCCCAGCATTTT. Filled out from reference TRBV2 and TRBJ1-5, the complete variable domain reads EPEVTQTPSHQVTQMGQEVILRCVPISNHLYFYWYRQILGQKVEFLVSFYNNEISEKSEIFDDQFSVERPDGSNFTLKIRSTKLEDSAMYFCASSELAENQPQHFGDGTRLSIL.

Notes on this clone: The sample holds other DNA sequences that translate to the same CDR3. CDR3 nucleotide sequence: TGTGCCAGCAGCCAGGGACTAGCGGGGGGCACAGATACGCAGTATTTT. Its translation: CASSQGLAGGTDTQYF. The chain joins TRBV3-1 (or the pseudogene TRBV3-2) to TRBJ2-3; 14 bases map to TRBD2. CDR1 is LGHDT and CDR2 is YNNKEL in the germline V gene (reference sequence). V gave up 3 bases and J gave up 1 base; unmatched junction bases: 0. This CDR3 is built from 16 residues.

The V and J genes are TRBV28 and TRBJ1-3; a weak D match, TRBD1 (6 bases). The CDR3 loop spans 16 amino acids. CDR1 and CDR2 from the germline V gene are MDHEN and SYDVKM. Trimming pared 7 bases from V and 0 bases from J, leaving 16 bases between. CDR3 sequence (DNA): TGTGCCAGCACCGAACAGGGCCCCTTCTCTGGAAACACCATATATTTT. This translates into CASTEQGPFSGNTIYF.

The CDR3 coding sequence is TGTGCCACTCAGGGACAGGGGGCGTATAATTCACCCCTCCACTTT. Translated, it gives CATQGQGAYNSPLHF. The V call is TRBV19, the J call TRBJ1-6, with TRBD1 identical over 12 bases. Germline assignment: CDR1 LNHDA and CDR2 SQIVND (reference sequence). The ends lost 10 bases at V and 4 bases at J; junction bases unmatched: 5. There are 15 residues in the CDR3.

The CDR3 protein is CASSQGQGAFVNTEAFF. The CDR3 DNA reads as TGCGCCAGCAGCCAGGGACAGGGGGCTTTTGTGAACACTGAAGCTTTCTTT. The chain has TRBV4-1 and TRBJ1-1; 12 nucleotides agree with TRBD1. The V segment lost 3 bases and the J segment 0 bases; nucleotides outside the gene matches: 5. The length of the CDR3 is 17 residues. The germline CDR1 and CDR2 sequences are MGHRA and YSYEKL.

This clone is a singleton in its sample. CDR3 in amino acids: CASSIGAATRNEQFF. Written as DNA, the CDR3 is TGTGCCAGCTCGATAGGGGCGGCGACTCGCAATGAGCAGTTCTTC. The chain employs TRBV7-3 and TRBJ2-1; D possibly corresponds to TRBD1 (5 bases). V was cut by 8 bases and J by 6 bases, with 20 bases left in between. Germline lookup yields CDR1 SGHTA and CDR2 FQGTGA. There are 15 residues in the CDR3.

This clone was picked up a small number of times. This rearrangement joins TRBV5-6 to TRBJ2-2; no firm D call. The CDR3 sequence is 16 residues long. Trimming stripped 0 bases from V and 0 bases from J, with 9 bases between. CDR1 is SGHDT, CDR2 YYEEEE, per germline. The CDR3 sequence is CASSLGHLANTGELFF. The CDR3 bases are TGTGCCAGCAGCTTGGGACACCTCGCGAACACCGGGGAGCTGTTTTTT.

The V gene is TRBV29-1, the J gene TRBJ1-3, with 7 bases aligning to TRBD1. The CDR3 loop spans 13 amino acids. Germline CDR1 reads SQVTM; CDR2 reads ANQGSEA. Unmatched junction bases numbered 1, after V lost 3 bases and J lost 2 bases. CDR3 bases: TGCAGCGTTGACGACAGGGCTGGAAACACCATATATTTT. Its protein product is CSVDDRAGNTIYF. The whole variable domain, remainder taken from reference TRBV29-1 and TRBJ1-3, is SAVISQKPSRDICQRGTSLTIQCQVDSQVTMMFWYRQQPGQSLTLIATANQGSEATYESGFVIDKFPISRPNLTFSTLTVSNMSPEDSSIYLCSVDDRAGNTIYFGEGSWLTVV.

This clone was detected once. Other DNA sequences in the sample encode the same CDR3. The chain carries TRBV18 and TRBJ2-5; 8 bases fit TRBD1. The CDR3 runs to 14 residues. Germline V gene data show CDR1 as KGHSH and CDR2 as LQKENI. The V segment lost 2 bases and the J segment 2 bases; nucleotides outside the gene matches: 1. CDR3 sequence (DNA): TGTGCCAGCTCACCAGGGACAGGACAAGAGACCCAGTACTTC. Protein: CASSPGTGQETQYF.

The chain employs TRBV19 and TRBJ2-3; 7 bases agree with TRBD2. This CDR3 has 15 amino acids. Germline V gene data show CDR1 as LNHDA and CDR2 as SQIVND (reference sequence). V lost 3 bases and J lost 0; bases outside the gene matches: 3. The CDR3, as DNA: TGTGCCAGTAGTATTCAGGGACTAAGCACAGATACGCAGTATTTT. Its protein product is CASSIQGLSTDTQYF.